The clone carrying this T cell receptor (beta chain) was seen at least ten times. This sample stems from a study of T cells in Graves' hyperthyroidism and ophthalmopathy. Trimming took 6 bases from V and 7 from J, leaving 16 bases between them. This CDR3 is 13 amino acids long. Germline CDR1 reads SQVTM; CDR2 reads ANQGSEA. Amplification of TCR beta CDR3 regions used RNA as the template. First-round RT-PCR targeting the TCR CDR3 was performed with the HTBI primer set. Each CDR3 protein gets one entry after TCRdb re-called the multiplex PCR reads with MiXCR. This table has around 350,000 distinct CDR3 sequences, roughly 19% appearing once.

The sequenced sample consisted of blood. The source is a woman aged 18 to 35 with Graves' hyperthyroidism. The rearrangement joins TRBV29-1 to TRBJ1-3; D gene uncertain. The DNA for the CDR3 is TGCAGCGTCCAGGACCAGCTAAGTAACACCATATATTTT. It specifies CSVQDQLSNTIYF.